A few counts support the clone carrying this TCR beta chain. This record comes from a study of blood T cell repertoires in COVID-19. Turning to the study itself: Samples taken during acute and convalescent COVID-19 were collected in the United States, Italy and Spain. The cDNA or gDNA used as material had been derived from T cells, B-cell-depleted T cells, or PBMCs.

Germline loops: CDR1 DFQATT, CDR2 SNEGSKA (reference sequence). V was pared by 6 bases and J by 8 bases, with 10 bases between. CDR3 length: 11 amino acids. As processed by the authors: From reference gene primer amplification, estimates of nucleated cell counts were derived. The repertoire was sequenced with immunoSEQ multiplex PCR; TCRdb's copy has only in-frame clones and lacks some. V, J and clone size were drawn from that table, and D and trimming were deduced from the DNA. This sample has 100,000 to 120,000 clones, with about 75% found just once. The clonotype was recovered from a woman between 70 and 85 years old with acute or convalescent COVID-19. Specimen: peripheral blood. The gene calls are TRBV20-1 and TRBJ1-4; D is uncertain. The CDR3 nucleotides read TGCAGTGCCCCAGGCGGGGAAAAACTGTTTTTT. Protein product: CSAPGGEKLFF.